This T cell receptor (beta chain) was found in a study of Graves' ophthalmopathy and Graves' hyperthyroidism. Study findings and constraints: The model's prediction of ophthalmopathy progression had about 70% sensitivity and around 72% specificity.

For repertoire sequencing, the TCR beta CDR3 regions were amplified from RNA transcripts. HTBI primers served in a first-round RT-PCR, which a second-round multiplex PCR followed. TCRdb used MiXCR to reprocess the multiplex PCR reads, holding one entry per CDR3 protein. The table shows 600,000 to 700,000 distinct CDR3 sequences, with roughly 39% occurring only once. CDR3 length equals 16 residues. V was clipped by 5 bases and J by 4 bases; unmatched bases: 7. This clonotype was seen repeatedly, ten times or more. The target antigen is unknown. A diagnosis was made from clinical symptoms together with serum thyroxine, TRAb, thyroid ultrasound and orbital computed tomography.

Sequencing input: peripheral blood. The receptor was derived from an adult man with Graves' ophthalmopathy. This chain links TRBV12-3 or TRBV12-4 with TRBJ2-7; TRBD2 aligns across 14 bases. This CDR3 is CASSPGTSGSSYEQYF. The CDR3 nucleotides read TGTGCCAGCAGTCCCGGGACTAGCGGGAGTTCGTACGAGCAGTACTTC.